This TCR beta chain was sequenced during a study of blood T cells in healthy people across ages (dated by TCRdb to 2013 to 2016). Background on the whole study: Template switching captured roughly one uniquely barcoded TCR beta cDNA molecule per two T cells in model experiments. To track age-related changes in TCR beta repertoire diversity, the study relied on deep sequencing normalized with unique cDNA molecular identifiers. The donors were split into four age groups: young (average about 15 years), middle-aged (39), aged (around 67) and long-lived (approximately 80). To avoid experimental bias, donors of different ages were distributed randomly across sequencing lanes. Two additional independent replicas of 1 million unique cDNA reads from the same blood draw were analyzed for two donors (one aged 18 to 29 and one aged 80 or older).

Summary of the overall study and its limitations: The CMV infection status of donors was not known, potentially confounding age-related changes in expanded clonotypes. Estimates of total diversity from one million sequenced T cells were regarded as lower bounds and underestimates. Since profiling was done on bulk unsorted PBMCs, naive and antigen-experienced compartments could not be conclusively compared. There was a strong correlation between observed TCR beta diversity and the percentage of naive T cells measured by flow cytometry. As age increased, observed TCR beta diversity per million T cells dropped in a roughly linear way, and a significant reduction was already evident by age around 41. Compared with the aged group, the long-lived group had more naive CD4+ T cells, fewer expanded clones and increased TCR diversity, suggesting age selection.

Library preparation used 5' RACE. For sequencing, an Illumina HiSeq 2500 was employed. A second PCR of roughly 7 to 11 cycles was performed with a sample-barcoded 5' primer and a J-beta primer mix. Each TCR beta cDNA molecule received a unique molecular identifier from a template-switch 5' adaptor carrying 12 random nucleotides. Each sample yielded at least 2.5 million CDR3-containing paired-end reads. The Mint cDNA synthesis kit, primed by a TRBC-specific oligonucleotide, was used to synthesize first-strand cDNA from all RNA. All cDNA was treated with uracil-DNA glycosylase and then went through a first 18-cycle PCR with the universal primers M1SS and BC2_uni_R. Processing in the source paper ran as follows. Each sample was normalized by randomly selecting 1 million high-quality reads, each carrying a distinct molecular identifier. Instead of being binned into consensus sequences, reads with shared molecular identifiers were discarded. MiTCR, set to a Q25 quality threshold and the strictest error-elimination algorithm, was used for CDR3 identification, clonotype clustering and error correction. A nonparametric unseen species model with Euler transformation was used to estimate lower-bound total TCR beta diversity. Using fastp at Q25 and MiXCR, TCRdb reprocessed the public reads and kept productive beta chains. Every entry covers one CDR3 protein and lists the most common genes and DNA from its rows. The authors' filters were not applied to this entry. For this sample there are 1.5 million to 2 million distinct CDR3 sequences; roughly 49% appear just once. 2.1% of the sample is in the top ten clones.

From its cysteine to its phenylalanine, the CDR3 spans 12 amino acids. Of all the DNA, just the CDR3 is kept, 36 bases in frame from base 1. CDR1 and CDR2 are read off the germline V gene (reference sequence) as DFQATT and SNEGSKA. V lost 6 bases and J lost 5 bases, and the count of bases not matched to a germline gene is 7. Comment on this clonotype: Its antigen remains unidentified. No much larger clone is present one base from it, and per-base qualities are unavailable.

The donors were 40 or so Caucasian individuals from Russia, aged roughly 6 to 100 years, who were systemically healthy. About 10 milliliters of peripheral blood were drawn from each donor into EDTA-treated Vacutainer tubes. Ficoll-Paque density-gradient centrifugation was used to isolate PBMCs, with at least 7 million per sample. Total RNA, at least 5 micrograms per sample, was extracted from PBMCs with Trizol reagent. For every donor, flow cytometry on a PBMC aliquot measured the percentage of naive CD45RAhigh/CD27high T cells. The receptor chain draws on TRBV20-1 and TRBJ2-7; the junction holds 7 bases that match TRBD2. This sequence originates from a woman aged 40-49 years in good health. Material for sequencing was blood. The nucleotides are TGCAGTGCGGAGCGGGGTGGCAACGAGCAGTACTTC. The resulting protein is CSAERGGNEQYF.